These 21 T cell receptor beta chains share one sample of origin, sequenced in a study of post-analysis software for immune sequencing data. Their antigen targets remain unknown. Prepared libraries of TCR beta cDNA carried unique molecular identifiers. MiXCR, applied by TCRdb to the PCR reads, yields one record per CDR3 protein. The sample has about 400,000 distinct CDR3 sequences; roughly 38% are singletons. Points from the study as a whole: Patients carried roughly 5 TRBV segments more frequently than controls did, and TRBV5-6, TRBV5-1 and TRBV20-1 were among them.

Sample: blood. The receptors here all came from a girl aged 10-17 years with multiple sclerosis.

The V call is TRBV11-2, the J call TRBJ2-1; TRBD2 might be the D (5 bases). Trimming left V 0 bases short and J 8 bases short, with 11 bases between. This CDR3 has 14 amino acids. Germline-derived CDR1 and CDR2 are SGHAT and FQNNGV. CDR3 nucleotide sequence: TGTGCCAGCAGCTTAGACCTAGCCGCGGATGAGCAGTTCTTC. Protein sequence: CASSLDLAADEQFF. Variable domain in full (rest from reference TRBV11-2 and TRBJ2-1): EAGVAQSPRYKIIEKRQSVAFWCNPISGHATLYWYQQILGQGPKLLIQFQNNGVVDDSQLPKDRFSAERLKGVDSTLKIQPAKLEDSAVYLCASSLDLAADEQFFGPGTRLTVL.

The chain employs TRBV7-3 and TRBJ2-5, with 7 nucleotides matching TRBD1. CDR1 and CDR2 (germline): SGHTA, FQGTGA. V gave up 0 bases and J gave up 5 bases; unmatched junction bases: 12. The length of the CDR3 is 17 residues. The CDR3 protein is CASSLTWDSSNLETQYF. In nucleotides, the CDR3 is TGTGCCAGCAGCTTAACGTGGGACAGTTCTAACCTTGAGACCCAGTACTTC.

This clonotype was counted only a few times. This sequence joins TRBV7-9 and TRBJ2-3; 9 bases map to TRBD2. CDR1 is SEHNR, CDR2 FQNEAQ, per germline (reference sequence). Losses at the gene ends were 5 bases for V and 4 bases for J; bases not matched to a gene: 4. The length of the CDR3 is 14 residues. CDR3 nucleotide sequence: TGTGCCAGCAGCCCAGCGGGGGGTTCAGATACGCAGTATTTT. Translation: CASSPAGGSDTQYF.

This chain links TRBV20-1 with TRBJ2-1, with 14 bases aligning to TRBD2. Germline CDR1 DFQATT, CDR2 SNEGSKA (reference sequence). The V segment lost 5 bases and the J segment 7 bases; nucleotides outside the gene matches: 10. The CDR3 has 16 amino acids. The CDR3, as DNA: TGCAGTGCTGAAGGACTAGCGGGGGGCTTGTGGAATGAGCAGTTCTTC. It is translated as CSAEGLAGGLWNEQFF.

In this sample, this clonotype turned up a few times. The gene calls are TRBV20-1 and TRBJ2-7; maybe TRBD1 (5 bases). The germline V gene encodes CDR1 DFQATT and CDR2 SNEGSKA (reference sequence). The CDR3 totals 14 residues. The ends were cut back, 3 bases at V and 3 bases at J, with 15 bases in the middle. The CDR3 sequence: CSASGWGESYEQYF. The CDR3 region has the DNA TGCAGTGCTAGCGGCTGGGGCGAGAGCTACGAGCAGTACTTC.

The CDR3 coding sequence is TGTGCCAGCAGTGAAGAGGGGGCGGACACTGAAGCTTTCTTT. It codes for CASSEEGADTEAFF. The chain is built from TRBV2 and TRBJ1-1; TRBD1 aligns across 7 bases. V shed 1 base, J shed 3 bases, and the junction held 2 bases outside the gene matches. Germline V CDR1 and CDR2: SNHLY, FYNNEI. This CDR3 is built from 14 residues.

This clonotype was counted only a few times. This sequence joins TRBV6-5 and TRBJ1-4; 8 nucleotides line up with TRBD1. V shed 5 bases and J 1 base; nucleotides not matched to a gene: 0. The CDR3 is 14 residues long. The V gene's germline CDR1 is MNHEY and CDR2 SVGAGI. The CDR3 DNA reads TGTGCCAGCAGTGACAGGGGAACTAATGAAAAACTGTTTTTT. It translates to CASSDRGTNEKLFF.

This clonotype was recorded many times. The CDR3 nucleotides read TGCAGTGCTCTTTATCCGGGGGGGCACGAGACCCAGTACTTC. It translates to CSALYPGGHETQYF. This rearrangement joins TRBV20-1 to TRBJ2-5; 8 positions match TRBD2. Germline values: CDR1 DFQATT, CDR2 SNEGSKA (reference sequence). The CDR3 contains 14 residues. The J segment lost 5 bases and the V segment lost 5 bases, leaving 10 bases of the junction unmatched.

The chain couples TRBV25-1 to TRBJ2-7; no clear D. The CDR3 is 15 amino acids. V lost 4 bases to trimming and J lost 0 bases, with 13 bases between them. Germline V CDR1 and CDR2: MGHDK, SYGVNS. As DNA, the CDR3 is TGTGCCAGCAGTGGAGGTAGCCGAATCTCCTACGAGCAGTACTTC. Amino acids: CASSGGSRISYEQYF.

The genes are TRBV7-8 and TRBJ2-7, with TRBD1 matching 7 bases. The germline V gene has CDR1 SGHVS and CDR2 FQNEAQ. Trimming removed 4 bases from V and 4 bases from J; junction bases left unmatched: 7. The CDR3 is 14 residues long. CDR3 loop: CASSYLGQTYEQYF. CDR3 nucleotide sequence: TGTGCCAGCAGCTATCTGGGACAGACTTACGAGCAGTACTTC.

This chain connects TRBV20-1 to TRBJ1-2, with D maybe TRBD1 (5 bases). Trimming removed 5 bases from V and 3 bases from J, with 19 bases in between. This CDR3 is 15 amino acids long. Germline CDR1 reads DFQATT; CDR2 reads SNEGSKA (reference sequence). CDR3 in DNA: TGCAGTGCTTATCCCCCGGGACGGGCGGACTATGGCTACACCTTC. Residues: CSAYPPGRADYGYTF.

The chain carries TRBV7-9 and TRBJ1-1; D is undetermined. The CDR3 runs to 13 residues. From germline, CDR1 is SEHNR and CDR2 FQNEAQ (reference sequence). V lost 1 base to trimming and J lost 3 bases, with 6 bases between them. The CDR3 spells CASSLGVYTEAFF. CDR3 sequence (DNA): TGTGCCAGCAGCTTAGGTGTATACACTGAAGCTTTCTTT.

This clonotype was seen more than once but under ten times. CDR3 residues: CASSLAQGTSNQPQHF. The CDR3, as DNA: TGTGCCAGCAGCTTAGCGCAGGGCACCTCCAATCAGCCCCAGCATTTT. The V and J genes are TRBV7-8 and TRBJ1-5; D might be TRBD1 (5 bases). Germline V gene sequence: CDR1 SGHVS, CDR2 FQNEAQ. The V and J ends lost 0 bases and 3 bases respectively, with 12 bases between them. CDR3 size: 16 residues. Full variable domain (outside the CDR3, taken from reference TRBV7-8 and TRBJ1-5): GAGVSQSPRYKVAKRGQDVALRCDPISGHVSLFWYQQALGQGPEFLTYFQNEAQLDKSGLPSDRFFAERPEGSVSTLKIQRTQQEDSAVYLCASSLAQGTSNQPQHFGDGTRLSIL.

J is TRBJ1-1 and V is TRBV20-1, with no clear D. This CDR3 contains 16 residues. Germline loops: CDR1 DFQATT, CDR2 SNEGSKA (reference sequence). Trimming removed 5 bases from V and 0 bases from J, with 19 bases in between. CDR3 in DNA: TGCAGTGCTGGGATCCGACCGGGCAGTTTGAACACTGAAGCTTTCTTT. Translated: CSAGIRPGSLNTEAFF.

The chain is built from TRBV20-1 and TRBJ1-2; D gene uncertain. Trimming took off 5 bases at V and 2 bases at J, with 15 bases between the two ends. From germline, CDR1 is DFQATT and CDR2 SNEGSKA (reference sequence). The CDR3 is 14 residues long. The CDR3 here is CSAHSLEKNYGYTF. Here the CDR3 DNA reads TGCAGTGCTCATTCATTAGAGAAGAACTATGGCTACACCTTC.

The rearrangement joins TRBV5-1 to TRBJ2-5, with 9 bases identical to TRBD1. This CDR3 comprises 16 residues. J was trimmed by 0 bases and V by 0 bases; bases with no gene match: 3. In germline, CDR1 is SGHRS, CDR2 YFSETQ. In DNA, the CDR3 is TGCGCCAGCAGCTTGGAAGGGACAGGGTACCAAGAGACCCAGTACTTC. It is translated as CASSLEGTGYQETQYF. The full variable domain, rest sourced from reference TRBV5-1 and TRBJ2-5, is KAGVTQTPRYLIKTRGQQVTLSCSPISGHRSVSWYQQTPGQGLQFLFEYFSETQRNKGNFPGRFSGRQFSNSRSEMNVSTLELGDSALYLCASSLEGTGYQETQYFGPGTRLLVL.

The chain carries TRBV7-3 and TRBJ1-6; D may be TRBD1 (6 bases). V was shortened by 5 bases and J by 5 bases, with 13 bases between the two germline ends. Germline CDR1 reads SGHTA; CDR2 reads FQGTGA. CDR3 length: 15 amino acids. In DNA form, the CDR3 reads TGTGCCAGCAGCCGAGGCGGGACAAATAATTCACCCCTCCACTTT. Its translation is CASSRGGTNNSPLHF.

This clonotype was counted a few times. The DNA for the CDR3 is TGTGCCAGCAGCAACGCCGGACAGAACGAATATGGCTACACCTTC. As protein: CASSNAGQNEYGYTF. The chain combines TRBV21-1 with TRBJ1-2; the table assigns TRBD1, which was not confirmed against the DNA. TRBV21-1 represents a pseudogene. This CDR3 has 15 amino acids.

The chain carries TRBV4-1 and TRBJ2-5; TRBD2 is a possible D gene (5 bases). The length of the CDR3 is 14 residues. V was cut by 3 bases and J by 11 bases, with 19 bases left in between. From germline, CDR1 is MGHRA and CDR2 YSYEKL. This chain's CDR3 is CASSHSLPEAEQYF. DNA of the CDR3: TGCGCCAGCAGCCATTCACTACCGGAGGCTGAGCAGTACTTC.

The chain couples TRBV5-1 to TRBJ2-7, with D unresolved. CDR3 size: 14 residues. Germline-derived CDR1 and CDR2 are SGHRS and YFSETQ. The V end was cut by 0 bases, the J end by 4 bases, with 11 bases between. CDR3 region: CASSLETSRYEQYF. CDR3 sequence (DNA): TGCGCCAGCAGCTTGGAGACTTCCCGTTACGAGCAGTACTTC.

The V gene is TRBV6-6, the J gene TRBJ1-6, with unresolved D. In germline, CDR1 is MNHNY, CDR2 SVGAGI (reference sequence). The CDR3 is 16 residues long. V lost 5 bases and J 0 bases, leaving 11 bases between the germline ends. This CDR3 is CASSLEQSSYNSPLHF. CDR3 DNA sequence: TGTGCCAGCAGTCTTGAACAGAGCTCCTATAATTCACCCCTCCACTTT.